This T cell receptor beta chain was sequenced in a study of blood T cell repertoires in COVID-19. Clones were read by immunoSEQ multiplex PCR, and TCRdb kept only the in-frame ones, dropping some. The data show almost 250,000 clones, with around 87% seen just once and about 1.5% held by the top ten. Trimming took 1 base from V and 5 from J, leaving 15 bases between them. CDR3 length: 16 residues. Germline CDR1 SGHNT, CDR2 YENEEA. The chain employs TRBV11-3 and TRBJ1-5; weak D call: TRBD1 (6 bases). The sequence was collected from a woman aged 45-65 years who had recovered from COVID-19. The sample was PBMCs or T cells enriched from blood (not recorded which). For the CDR3, the DNA is TGTGCCAGCAGCTTAGGAGTGGCCAGGGGATATCAGCCCCAGCATTTT. It codes for CASSLGVARGYQPQHF. The whole variable domain, filled in from reference TRBV11-3 and TRBJ1-5, reads EAGVVQSPRYKIIEKKQPVAFWCNPISGHNTLYWYLQNLGQGPELLIRYENEEAVDDSQLPKDRFSAERLKGVDSTLKIQPAELGDSAVYLCASSLGVARGYQPQHFGDGTRLSIL.